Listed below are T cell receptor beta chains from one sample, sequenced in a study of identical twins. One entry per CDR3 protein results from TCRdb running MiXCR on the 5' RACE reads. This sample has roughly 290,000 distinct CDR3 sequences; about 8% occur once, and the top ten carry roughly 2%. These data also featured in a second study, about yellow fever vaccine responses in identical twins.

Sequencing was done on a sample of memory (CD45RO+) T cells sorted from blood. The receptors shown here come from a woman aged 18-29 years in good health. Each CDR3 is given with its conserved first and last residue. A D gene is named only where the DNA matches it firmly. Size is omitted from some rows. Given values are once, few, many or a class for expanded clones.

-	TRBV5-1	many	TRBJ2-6	CASSQGYGANVLTF	TGCGCCAGCAGCCAGGGCTACGGGGCCAACGTCCTGACTTTC
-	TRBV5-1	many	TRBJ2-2	CASSLMTGVTTGELFF	TGCGCCAGCAGCTTGATGACGGGAGTGACAACCGGGGAGCTGTTTTTT
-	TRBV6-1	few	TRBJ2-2	CASSVGEEGWDGTGELFF	TGTGCCAGCAGTGTAGGAGAGGAGGGGTGGGATGGCACCGGGGAGCTGTTTTTT
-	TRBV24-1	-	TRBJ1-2	CATSDFDGYTF	TGTGCCACCAGTGATTTCGATGGCTACACCTTC
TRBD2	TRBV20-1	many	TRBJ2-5	CSVSRLAGAGETQYF	TGCAGTGTCTCAAGACTAGCGGGAGCGGGAGAGACCCAGTACTTC
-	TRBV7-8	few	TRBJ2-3	CASSLARTARQTDTQYF	TGTGCCAGCAGCTTAGCTAGGACCGCACGGCAGACAGATACGCAGTATTTT
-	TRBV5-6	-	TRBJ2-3	CASSLFGVRTDTQYF	TGTGCCAGCAGCTTGTTCGGGGTCCGGACAGATACGCAGTATTTT
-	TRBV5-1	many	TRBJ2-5	CASSLGVGSEETQYF	TGCGCCAGCAGCTTGGGGGTTGGATCGGAAGAGACCCAGTACTTC
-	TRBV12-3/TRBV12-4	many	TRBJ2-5	CASSLGQETQYF	TGCGCCAGCAGCTTGGGGCAAGAGACCCAGTACTTC
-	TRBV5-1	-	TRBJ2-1	CASSAGLYGYNEQFF	TGCGCCAGCAGCGCCGGACTTTACGGGTACAATGAGCAGTTCTTC
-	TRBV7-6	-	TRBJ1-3	CASSLDPLGNTIYF	TGTGCCAGCAGCTTAGACCCCCTTGGAAACACCATATATTTT
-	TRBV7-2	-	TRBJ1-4	CASSLGAGANNEKLFF	TGTGCCAGCAGCTTAGGCGCGGGGGCGAATAATGAAAAACTGTTTTTT
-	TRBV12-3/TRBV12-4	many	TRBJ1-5	CASAGSTNQPQHF	TGTGCCAGCGCAGGGTCGACTAATCAGCCCCAGCATTTT
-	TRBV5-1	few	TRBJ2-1	CASREGAYEQFF	TGCGCCAGCAGGGAAGGTGCCTATGAGCAGTTCTTC
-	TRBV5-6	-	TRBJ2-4	CASSSRVSKNIQYF	TGTGCCAGCAGCTCTAGAGTGTCCAAAAACATTCAGTACTTC
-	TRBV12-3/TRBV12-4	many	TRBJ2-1	CASSLGLSSYNEQFF	TGTGCCAGCAGTTTAGGCCTCAGCTCCTACAATGAGCAGTTCTTC
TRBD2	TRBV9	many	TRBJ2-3	CASSETSGYTDTQYF	TGTGCCAGCAGCGAGACTAGCGGATACACAGATACGCAGTATTTT
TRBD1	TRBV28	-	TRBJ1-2	CASLRQGSGYTF	TGTGCCAGCCTTAGACAGGGCAGCGGCTACACCTTC